This T cell receptor beta chain stems from a study of response to subunit inactivated influenza vaccine. The study's findings and limits: Authors proposed each seasonal influenza vaccination draws in few new T cells.

TCRdb reanalysed the RT-PCR reads using MiXCR and keeps one entry per CDR3 protein. The sample has hundreds of thousands of distinct CDR3 sequences; approximately 10% are singletons. Germline assignment: CDR1 SGHNT and CDR2 YYREEE (reference sequence). The CDR3 has 12 residues. The V gene lost 5 bases and the J gene lost 3 bases, with 8 bases spanning the gap. This clonotype occurred a few times. As yet, its antigen is unknown. This sequence was found in a man aged 50 or older who received an inactivated influenza vaccine. The sample was PBMCs from blood, taken on the day of vaccination. The gene calls are TRBV5-4 and TRBJ2-5; D is possibly TRBD2 (6 bases). The CDR3 region is CASRWEEETQYF. DNA of the CDR3: TGTGCCAGCAGGTGGGAGGAAGAGACCCAGTACTTC.